Below are 17 T cell receptor beta chains sequenced from a single sample in a study of blood T cells in healthy people across ages. Through a sample-barcoded 5' primer and a J-beta primer mix, a second PCR was run for roughly 6 to 11 cycles. TCRdb reanalysed the 5' RACE reads using MiXCR and keeps one entry per CDR3 protein. The table records about 1.5 million distinct CDR3 sequences, approximately 43% of them present only once. Sequencing was carried out using blood. The receptor source for this set is a woman aged 18-35 years in good health.

This chain links TRBV5-1 with TRBJ2-7, with D hard to call. The CDR3 is 14 residues long. The ends were cut back, 6 bases at V and 7 bases at J, with 20 bases in the middle. Per the germline V gene, CDR1 is SGHRS and CDR2 is YFSETQ. The chain's CDR3 is CASNSEILLGEQYF. DNA of the CDR3: TGCGCCAGCAACTCTGAGATACTCCTTGGGGAGCAGTACTTC. Based on the CDR3 plus reference TRBV5-1 and TRBJ2-7, the full variable domain is KAGVTQTPRYLIKTRGQQVTLSCSPISGHRSVSWYQQTPGQGLQFLFEYFSETQRNKGNFPGRFSGRQFSNSRSEMNVSTLELGDSALYLCASNSEILLGEQYFGPGTRLTVT.

Only a few counts were recorded for this clonotype. The rearrangement links TRBV6-1 to TRBJ1-1, with D perhaps TRBD1 (5 bases). CDR3 length: 16 residues. V lost 0 bases, J lost 3 bases, and 14 bases lay in between. The germline gives CDR1 MNHNS, CDR2 SASEGT. The CDR3 loop is CASSEASGGRYTEAFF. The CDR3 DNA reads TGTGCCAGCAGTGAAGCGTCCGGGGGGAGGTACACTGAAGCTTTCTTT.

The gene calls are TRBV10-3 and TRBJ1-4; the D is unclear. Trimming removed 8 bases at V and 4 bases at J, with 11 bases between. CDR1 is ENHRY, CDR2 SYGVKD, per germline. This CDR3 spans 13 amino acids. CDR3: CAIATVINEKLFF. The CDR3 region has the DNA TGTGCCATCGCAACAGTCATTAATGAAAAACTGTTTTTT.

Concerning this clonotype: One base away lies a much larger clone, so this may be a sequencing read error. V gene TRBV7-2 combines with J gene TRBJ2-7; 12 nucleotides agree with TRBD2. The CDR3 spans 18 residues. CDR1 SGHTA and CDR2 FQGNSA come from the germline V gene. The chain's CDR3 is CACSLAPSSGRVYYEQYF. Written as DNA, the CDR3 is TGTGCCTGCAGCTTAGCCCCTTCTAGCGGGAGGGTATACTACGAGCAGTACTTC.

The rearrangement links TRBV9 to TRBJ2-1; unclear D gene. With 0 bases removed from V and 9 bases from J, the gap between germline ends came to 7 bases. CDR1 is SGDLS, CDR2 YYNGEE, per germline. CDR3 size: 12 residues. The DNA for the CDR3 is TGTGCCAGCAGCGTAGGGAGCAGTGAGCAGTTCTTC. Translated: CASSVGSSEQFF. The entire variable domain, with the rest obtained from reference TRBV9 and TRBJ2-1, is as follows: DSGVTQTPKHLITATGQRVTLRCSPRSGDLSVYWYQQSLDQGLQFLIQYYNGEERAKGNILERFSAQQFPDLHSELNLSSLELGDSALYFCASSVGSSEQFFGPGTRLTVL.

This clonotype was observed a few times. The chain recombines TRBV12-3 or TRBV12-4 with TRBJ2-5; 8 bases agree with TRBD1. The J call may be faulty, since TRBJ2-7 better matches the DNA end. The CDR3 has 15 amino acids. CDR3 bases: TGTGCCAGCAGTTTTCAGGGACAGGCTTGGGGCGAGCAGTACTTC. As protein: CASSFQGQAWGEQYF.

The chain links TRBV29-1 to TRBJ2-7; 8 nucleotides match TRBD2. Germline lookup yields CDR1 SQVTM and CDR2 ANQGSEA. V was pared by 2 bases and J by 7 bases, with 10 bases of the junction left unmatched. The CDR3 extends over 14 amino acids. The CDR3 DNA reads TGCAGCGTTGAAAGAGCGGGGGTTTACAATGAGCAGTACTTC. This sequence encodes CSVERAGVYNEQYF.

The chain uses TRBV12-3 or TRBV12-4 and TRBJ2-1, with TRBD1 as a possible D gene (6 bases). This CDR3 is built from 15 residues. V lost 6 bases, J lost 13 bases, and 25 bases lay in between. For the CDR3, the DNA is TGTGCCAGCAGCTCACGGTGGACAGCAGAAGAGACCCAGTTCTTC. It translates to CASSSRWTAEETQFF.

The table lists this clonotype with a count of one. At one boundary the junction diverges from the germline segment, which might be a read error. The chain combines TRBV28 with TRBJ1-1; TRBD1 might be the D (5 bases). This CDR3 is built from 13 residues. Per germline, CDR1 MDHEN and CDR2 SYDVKM. The CDR3 DNA reads TGTGCCAGCAGTTCGTGGACGGACACTGGAGCTTTCTTT. It is translated as CASSSWTDTGAFF.

This clonotype was seen at least ten times. V is TRBV20-1 and J is TRBJ2-1, with 11 bases matching TRBD1. Germline V gene lookup returns CDR1 DFQATT and CDR2 SNEGSKA (reference sequence). The CDR3 spans 15 residues. The V and J ends lost 3 bases and 6 bases, in that order; junction bases with no gene match: 7. The CDR3 reads CSASFVGQGVNEQFF. The CDR3 nucleotides are TGCAGTGCTAGCTTCGTGGGACAGGGGGTCAATGAGCAGTTCTTC.

V and J are TRBV6-5 and TRBJ1-1; the match to TRBD1 covers 11 bases. CDR3 size: 19 residues. Trimming cost V 2 bases and J 1 base; bases outside gene matches: 12. CDR1 and CDR2 (germline): MNHEY, SVGAGI. The CDR3 protein is CASSYPIMDRGRWNTEAFF. Here the CDR3 DNA reads TGTGCCAGCAGTTACCCGATCATGGACAGGGGGCGTTGGAACACTGAAGCTTTCTTT.

This sequence joins TRBV6-6 and TRBJ2-6; the D call may be TRBD1 or TRBD2 (6 bases each). Trimming shortened V by 6 bases and J by 1 base, and 10 bases separated the two germline ends. The length of the CDR3 is 15 residues. Per germline, CDR1 MNHNY and CDR2 SVGAGI (reference sequence). CDR3: CASRGGQSGANVLTF. DNA for the CDR3: TGTGCCAGCAGGGGAGGACAGTCTGGGGCCAACGTCCTGACTTTC.

On this clonotype itself: An end of the junction does not agree with germline; a read error may underlie this. This chain joins TRBV11-2 and TRBJ1-2; weak D call: TRBD1 (5 bases). This CDR3 has 20 residues. Germline lookup yields CDR1 SGHAT and CDR2 FQNNGV. The CDR3 is CANSSQKVGAGPIANYGYTF. DNA for the CDR3: TGTGCCAACAGCTCCCAAAAGGTTGGGGCAGGGCCTATAGCTAACTATGGCTACACCTTC.

Only one count was recorded for this clonotype. The chain employs TRBV7-9 and TRBJ2-2, with D perhaps TRBD2 (5 bases). V shed 4 bases and J shed 4 bases, with 13 bases lying between them. Germline CDR1 SEHNR, CDR2 FQNEAQ (reference sequence). This CDR3 is 15 amino acids long. CDR3 coding DNA: TGTGCCAGCAGCTACCCAAGCGGAAGCACCGGGGAGCTGTTTTTT. Translated: CASSYPSGSTGELFF.

Comment on this clonotype: An end of the junction differs from the germline gene, which may be a read error. This chain joins TRBV9 and TRBJ2-1; maybe TRBD1 (6 bases). The CDR3 consists of 15 residues. Germline V gives CDR1 SGDLS, CDR2 YYNGEE. Here the CDR3 DNA reads TGTGTCAGCAGCGTACAGGGACGATCCTACAATGAGCAGTTCTTC. Protein product: CVSSVQGRSYNEQFF.

The J gene is TRBJ2-3, the V gene TRBV6-5; 8 nucleotides line up with TRBD1. The V gene's germline CDR1 is MNHEY and CDR2 SVGAGI. This CDR3 has 15 amino acids. The J segment lost 1 base and the V segment lost 8 bases, leaving 8 bases of the junction unmatched. The CDR3 sequence: CASGSGQARTDTQYF. As DNA, the CDR3 is TGTGCCAGCGGATCGGGACAGGCCCGCACAGATACGCAGTATTTT.

The rearrangement links TRBV2 to TRBJ1-1, with D unresolved. Trimming took off 7 bases at V and 4 bases at J, with 13 bases between the two ends. The length of the CDR3 is 13 residues. Germline V gives CDR1 SNHLY, CDR2 FYNNEI. DNA for the CDR3: TGTGCCAGCATGCCGGGAATCAGCACTGAAGCTTTCTTT. Translated, it gives CASMPGISTEAFF.